This T cell receptor (beta chain) emerged from a study of T cells in Graves' hyperthyroidism and ophthalmopathy. As for the study in general: Upon initial diagnosis and before any treatment, peripheral blood was collected.

Notes on this clonotype: The antigen is undetermined.

The TCR beta CDR3 regions underwent amplification using RNA transcripts as the source. The TCR CDR3 was amplified in a first-round RT-PCR using the HTBI primer set. One entry per CDR3 protein results from TCRdb running MiXCR on the multiplex PCR reads. The sample carries around 500,000 distinct CDR3 sequences, approximately 15% recorded once. Study results and limitations: Blood also showed most of the thyroid clonotypes that were expanded above 0.001.

The diagnoses drew upon clinical symptoms, serum thyroxine and TRAb, thyroid ultrasound and orbital computed tomography. This sample holds PBMCs from about 10 ml fresh peripheral blood. The sequencing input was blood. This clonotype was sampled from a woman aged 40 to 50 with Graves' hyperthyroidism.

The CDR3 is CASSLSRFSYEQYF. Written as DNA, the CDR3 is TGTGCCAGCAGTTTATCCCGGTTTTCCTACGAGCAGTACTTC. This rearrangement joins TRBV27 to TRBJ2-7; no clear D. V lost 0 bases and J 1 base, leaving 7 bases between the germline ends. Germline-derived CDR1 and CDR2 are MNHEY and SMNVEV (reference sequence). The CDR3 extends over 14 amino acids.